This T cell receptor (beta chain) was identified in a study of T cell responses to AZD1222 COVID-19 vaccine. Study background: The analysis combined second doses at about 4 or about 12 weeks.

Assay: immunoSEQ multiplex PCR; the TCRdb copy retains only in-frame clones and omits some. The data show around 150,000 clones, 75% to 90% seen once. Germline CDR1 and CDR2: LNHDA and SQIVND (reference sequence). The CDR3 length is 14 residues. J was trimmed by 4 bases and V by 4 bases; bases with no gene match: 3. Sequencing was performed on peripheral blood, taken on day 0 of AZD1222 vaccination. The clonotype comes from an adult in good health. V and J are TRBV19 and TRBJ2-7, with 11 positions matching TRBD1. CDR3 protein: CASSTGQGVYEQYF. The CDR3 DNA reads as TGTGCCAGTAGTACGGGACAGGGGGTATACGAGCAGTACTTC.